These T cell receptor beta chains were read from a single sample in a study of cytomegalovirus exposure and HLA in healthy donors. TCRdb's copy holds only in-frame clones and misses some; the assay was immunoSEQ multiplex PCR. The sample has roughly 170,000 clones, around four fifths seen once. The sequencing sample was made of PBMCs. The receptors were gathered from a man younger than 45 in good health and CMV-seronegative. Each CDR3 is given without its conserved first and last residue.

TRBV6-1,TRBJ1-5,ASSDTRGQPQH
TRBV5-1,TRBJ2-6,ASSLVANSGANVLT
TRBV28,TRBJ2-5,ASSSPVAGGKETQY
TRBV9,TRBJ2-7,ASSTDPRDSTAEYEQY
TRBV5-1,TRBJ2-3,ASSVTSPTSTDTQY
TRBV7-2,TRBJ2-6,ASSLTGGQVGANVLT
TRBV27,TRBJ1-1,ASSYGTEAF
TRBV30,TRBJ2-1,AWSPVRGVLEYNEQF
TRBV28,TRBJ2-3,ASGGVRTDTQY
TRBV29-1,TRBJ1-1,SVEKPGIEAF
TRBV11-2,TRBJ2-5,ASSLYRGQLETQY
TRBV9,TRBJ1-1,ASSAGQGAGTEAF
TRBV5-4,TRBJ2-1,ASSLGPGQGARDEQF
TRBV5-1,TRBJ1-1,ASSSLMNTEAF
TRBV7-3,TRBJ2-5,ASSLSSPGPGETQY
TRBV25-1,TRBJ2-1,ASESASGTYNEQF
TRBV7-9,TRBJ1-5,ASSLEISGYSNQPQH
TRBV27,TRBJ2-1,ASSLSGAMYNEQF
TRBV6-5,TRBJ1-6,ASGITVANSPLH
TRBV18,TRBJ1-5,ASSPTGENNQPQH
TRBV7-6,TRBJ1-5,ASSLGPTGGSNQPQH
TRBV29-1,TRBJ1-1,SVERGNTEAF
TRBV9,TRBJ2-7,ASSADTGREQY
TRBV30,TRBJ2-5,AWSPLRGWETQY
TRBV28,TRBJ2-2,ASSTSGIGTGELF
TRBV7-9,TRBJ1-4,ASSLDRTTNEKLF
TRBV11-1,TRBJ2-5,ASTPGVQETQY